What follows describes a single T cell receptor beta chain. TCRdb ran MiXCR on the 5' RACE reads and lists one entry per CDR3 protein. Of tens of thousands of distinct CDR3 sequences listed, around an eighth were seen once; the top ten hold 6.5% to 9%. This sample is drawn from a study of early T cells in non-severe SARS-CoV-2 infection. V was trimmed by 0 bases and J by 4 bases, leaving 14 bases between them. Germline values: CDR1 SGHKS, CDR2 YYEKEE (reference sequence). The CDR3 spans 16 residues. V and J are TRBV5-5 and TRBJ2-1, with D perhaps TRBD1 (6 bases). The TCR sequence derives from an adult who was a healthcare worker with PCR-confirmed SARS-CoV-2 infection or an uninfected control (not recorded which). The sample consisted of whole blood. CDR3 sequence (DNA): TGTGCCAGCAGCTTGGAAGTCCAGGGGTATTACAATGAGCAGTTCTTC. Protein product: CASSLEVQGYYNEQFF.